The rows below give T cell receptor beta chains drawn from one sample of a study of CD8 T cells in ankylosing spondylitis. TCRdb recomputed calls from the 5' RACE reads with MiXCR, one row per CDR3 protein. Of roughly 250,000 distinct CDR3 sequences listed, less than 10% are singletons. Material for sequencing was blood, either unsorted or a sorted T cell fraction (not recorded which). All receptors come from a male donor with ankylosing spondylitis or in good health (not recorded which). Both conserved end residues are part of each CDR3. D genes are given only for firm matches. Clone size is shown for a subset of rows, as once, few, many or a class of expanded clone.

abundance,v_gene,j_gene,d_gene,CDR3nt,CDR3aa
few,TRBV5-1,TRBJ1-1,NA,TGCGCCAGCGCCCTGGAGAACACTGAAGCTTTCTTT,CASALENTEAFF
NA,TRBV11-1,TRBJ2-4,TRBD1,TGTGCCAGCAGCCCTAAAATGGGACAGCCCAAAAACATTCAGTACTTC,CASSPKMGQPKNIQYF
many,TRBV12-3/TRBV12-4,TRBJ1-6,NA,TGTGCCAGCAGTTTGGGTGTCGATAATTCACCCCTCCACTTT,CASSLGVDNSPLHF
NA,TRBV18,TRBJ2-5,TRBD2,TGTGCCAGCTCACCACCTGCGGGGGACGGGACCCAGTACTTC,CASSPPAGDGTQYF
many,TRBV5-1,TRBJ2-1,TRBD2,TGCGCCAGCAGTATCAGCGGGGGTAACAATGAGCAGTTCTTC,CASSISGGNNEQFF
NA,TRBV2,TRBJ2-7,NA,TGTGCCAGCAGTGAAGCGCTCTGGTCCCTGTACTTC,CASSEALWSLYF
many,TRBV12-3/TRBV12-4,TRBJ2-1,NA,TGTGCCAGCACAGTCTCCCAAATGGTGAGGGGTTACAATGAGCAGTTCTTC,CASTVSQMVRGYNEQFF
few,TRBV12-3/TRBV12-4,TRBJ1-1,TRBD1,TGTGCCAGCAGTCGAACCAGACAGGGGATTGTGACCATGAACACTGAAGCTTTCTTT,CASSRTRQGIVTMNTEAFF
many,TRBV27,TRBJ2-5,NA,TGTGCCAGCAGTTCCCTATCAGGGGGGCAAGAGACCCAGTACTTC,CASSSLSGGQETQYF
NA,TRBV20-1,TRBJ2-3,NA,TGCAGTGCCCTAGGGCAGCAGTTGGTGCAGTATTTT,CSALGQQLVQYF
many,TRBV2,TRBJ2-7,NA,TGTGCCAGCAGTGACGGGGGACACATGGACACCTTC,CASSDGGHMDTF
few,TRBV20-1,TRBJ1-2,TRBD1,TGCAGTGCTTTGGGCAGGGGGAGCGGCTACACCTTC,CSALGRGSGYTF
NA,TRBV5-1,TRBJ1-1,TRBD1,TGCGCCAGCCGGTCGGGACAGGCTGAAGCTTTCTTT,CASRSGQAEAFF
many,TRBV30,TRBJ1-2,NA,TGTGCCTGGAGGGGAGCGGGGGCACGCTATGGCTACACCTTC,CAWRGAGARYGYTF
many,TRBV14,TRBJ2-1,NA,TGTGCCAGCATTAGTGGGACGGTACACAATGAGCAGTTCTTC,CASISGTVHNEQFF
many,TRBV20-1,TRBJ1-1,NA,TGCAGTGCCCGGCGGACTGAAGCTTTCTTT,CSARRTEAFF
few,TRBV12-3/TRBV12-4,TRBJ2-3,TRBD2,TGTGCCAGCAGTCCGGGGACTAGCACTAGCACAGATACGCAGTATTTT,CASSPGTSTSTDTQYF
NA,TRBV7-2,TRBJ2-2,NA,TGTGCCAGCAGTTCTTCCGGGACGGCCACCGGGGAGCTGTTTTTT,CASSSSGTATGELFF
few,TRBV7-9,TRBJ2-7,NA,TGTGCCAGCAGCTGGGCCTTAGACGAGCAGTACTTC,CASSWALDEQYF
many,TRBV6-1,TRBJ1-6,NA,TGTGCCAGCAGTGAAGTCACAGCCGTTAATTCACCCCTCCACTTT,CASSEVTAVNSPLHF
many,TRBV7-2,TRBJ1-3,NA,TGTGCCAGCAGCTCCCCGACAGTCTCTGGAAACACCATATATTTT,CASSSPTVSGNTIYF
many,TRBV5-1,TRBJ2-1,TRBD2,TGCGCCAGCAGCCGGGACTCGAGCGGGAGTGAGCAGTTCTTC,CASSRDSSGSEQFF
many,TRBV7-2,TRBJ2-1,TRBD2,TGTGCCAGCAGCCCTCGTGGGGCGGGAGGTAATCTCAATGAGCAGTTCTTC,CASSPRGAGGNLNEQFF
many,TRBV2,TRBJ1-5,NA,TGTGCCAGCAGCCAACCCGGAGCGGGGGTTGGAAATCAGCCCCAGCATTTT,CASSQPGAGVGNQPQHF
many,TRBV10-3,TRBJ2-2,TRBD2,TGTGCCATCCGGGGGGACACCGGGGAGCTGTTTTTT,CAIRGDTGELFF
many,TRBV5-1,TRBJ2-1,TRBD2,TGCGCCAGCAGACTGAAGCCTAGCGGGAGGGGTGAGCAGTTCTTC,CASRLKPSGRGEQFF
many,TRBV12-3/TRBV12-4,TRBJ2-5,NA,TGTGCCAGCAGCTCTTTTAACAGGGAAGAGACCCAGTACTTC,CASSSFNREETQYF
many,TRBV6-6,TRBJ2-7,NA,TGTGCCAGCAGTTTTGTGAGCTCCTACGAGCAGTACTTC,CASSFVSSYEQYF
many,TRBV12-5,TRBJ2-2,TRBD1,TGTGCTAGTGGTTTGGGAACGACAGGGCCCTTCGGGGAGCTGTTTTTT,CASGLGTTGPFGELFF
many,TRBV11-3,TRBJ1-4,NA,TGTGCCAGCAGCCCCGGAGGGGTAGAAGAAAAACTGTTTTTT,CASSPGGVEEKLFF
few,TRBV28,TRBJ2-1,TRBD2,TGTGCCAGCAAATCGGAGCGGGGCAACAATGAGCAGTTCTTC,CASKSERGNNEQFF
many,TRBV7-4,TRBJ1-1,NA,TGTGCCAGCAGCCCCGGTGAGGGGGGAAACACTGAAGCTTTCTTT,CASSPGEGGNTEAFF
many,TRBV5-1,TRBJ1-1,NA,TGCGCCAGCAGCGGAAACCCTTCGGACAGATTGAACACTGAAGCTTTCTTT,CASSGNPSDRLNTEAFF
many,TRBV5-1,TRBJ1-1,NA,TGCGCCAGCAGTAACTCTATGAACACTGAAGCTTTCTTT,CASSNSMNTEAFF
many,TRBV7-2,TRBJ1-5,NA,TGTGCCAGCAGCTTCTCCCAGAGCAATCAGCCCCAGCATTTT,CASSFSQSNQPQHF
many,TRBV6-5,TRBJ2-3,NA,TGTGCCAGCAGTTACGGAGCTAGCGACACAGATACGCAGTATTTT,CASSYGASDTDTQYF
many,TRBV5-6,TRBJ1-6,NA,TGTGCCAGCAGCTGGGAGGAGGACTATAATTCACCCCTCCACTTT,CASSWEEDYNSPLHF
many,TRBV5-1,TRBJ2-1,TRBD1,TGCGCCAGCAGCTGGGGACAGGTTTACAATGAGCAGTTCTTC,CASSWGQVYNEQFF